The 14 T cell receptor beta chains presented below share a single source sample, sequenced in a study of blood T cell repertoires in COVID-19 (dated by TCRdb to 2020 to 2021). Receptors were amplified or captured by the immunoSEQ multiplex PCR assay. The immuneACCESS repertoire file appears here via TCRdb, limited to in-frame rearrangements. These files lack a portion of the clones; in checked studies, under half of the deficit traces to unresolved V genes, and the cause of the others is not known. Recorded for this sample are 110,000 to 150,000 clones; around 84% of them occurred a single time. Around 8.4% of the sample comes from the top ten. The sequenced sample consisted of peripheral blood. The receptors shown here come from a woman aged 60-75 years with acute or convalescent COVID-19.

CDR3 sequence reads: CASSPDRVDTEAFF. In DNA, the CDR3 is TGTGCCAGCAGTCCGGACAGGGTGGACACTGAAGCTTTCTTT. This rearrangement joins TRBV11-3 to TRBJ1-1; 8 positions match TRBD1. The V gene end was trimmed by 6 bases and the J gene end by 3 bases; junction bases not matched to a gene: 6. Germline CDR1 SGHNT, CDR2 YENEEA. The CDR3 consists of 14 residues.

The CDR3 loop reads CASGLTRNEQFF. DNA for the CDR3: TGTGCTAGTGGTTTGACGAGAAATGAGCAGTTCTTC. This chain uses TRBV12-5 with TRBJ2-1; D is undetermined. The CDR3 runs to 12 residues. Trimming left V 2 bases short and J 7 bases short, with 6 bases between. Germline V gene lookup returns CDR1 LGHNT and CDR2 FRNRAP.

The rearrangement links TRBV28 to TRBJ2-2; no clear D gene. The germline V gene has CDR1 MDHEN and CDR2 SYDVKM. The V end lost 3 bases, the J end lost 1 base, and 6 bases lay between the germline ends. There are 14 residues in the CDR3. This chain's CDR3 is CASSFPGNTGELFF. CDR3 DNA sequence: TGTGCCAGCAGTTTCCCCGGGAACACCGGGGAGCTGTTTTTT.

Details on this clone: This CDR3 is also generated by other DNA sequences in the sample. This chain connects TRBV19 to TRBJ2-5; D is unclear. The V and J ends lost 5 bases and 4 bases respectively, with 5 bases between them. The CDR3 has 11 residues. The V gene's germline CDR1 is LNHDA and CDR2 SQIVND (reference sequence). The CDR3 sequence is CASSSGETQYF. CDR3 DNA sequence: TGTGCCAGTAGTTCGGGAGAGACCCAGTACTTC.

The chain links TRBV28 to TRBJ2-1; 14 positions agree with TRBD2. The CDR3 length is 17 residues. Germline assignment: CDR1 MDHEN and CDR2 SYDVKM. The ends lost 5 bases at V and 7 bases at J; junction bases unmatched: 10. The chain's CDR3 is CASSTRLAGGPGNEQFF. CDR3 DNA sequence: TGTGCCAGCAGTACTCGACTAGCGGGGGGGCCTGGGAATGAGCAGTTCTTC.

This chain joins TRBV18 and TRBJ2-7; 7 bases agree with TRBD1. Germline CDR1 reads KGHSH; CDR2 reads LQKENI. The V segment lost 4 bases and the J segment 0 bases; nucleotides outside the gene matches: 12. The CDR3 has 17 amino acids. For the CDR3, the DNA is TGTGCCAGCTCACGCTCTACCGGGACAGACAACTCCTACGAGCAGTACTTC. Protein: CASSRSTGTDNSYEQYF.

The CDR3 is CASSSRGGASYNEQFF. DNA of the CDR3: TGCGCCAGCAGCTCCCGGGGGGGCGCGTCCTACAATGAGCAGTTCTTC. The rearrangement joins TRBV5-1 to TRBJ2-1; 8 bases are a match to TRBD2. This CDR3 has 16 residues. V shed 3 bases and J 1 base; nucleotides not matched to a gene: 6. The germline gives CDR1 SGHRS, CDR2 YFSETQ.

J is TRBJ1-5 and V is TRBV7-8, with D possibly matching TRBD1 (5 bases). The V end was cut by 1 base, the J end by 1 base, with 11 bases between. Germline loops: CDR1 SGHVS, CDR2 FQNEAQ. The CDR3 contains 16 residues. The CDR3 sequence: CASSLVGGGSNQPQHF. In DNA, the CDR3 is TGTGCCAGCAGCTTAGTGGGGGGAGGGAGCAATCAGCCCCAGCATTTT. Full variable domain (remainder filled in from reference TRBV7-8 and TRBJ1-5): GAGVSQSPRYKVAKRGQDVALRCDPISGHVSLFWYQQALGQGPEFLTYFQNEAQLDKSGLPSDRFFAERPEGSVSTLKIQRTQQEDSAVYLCASSLVGGGSNQPQHFGDGTRLSIL.

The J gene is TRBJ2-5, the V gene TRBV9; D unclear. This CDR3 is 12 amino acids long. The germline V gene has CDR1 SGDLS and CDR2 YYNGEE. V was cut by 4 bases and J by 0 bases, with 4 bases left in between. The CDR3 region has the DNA TGTGCCAGCAGCCCGTACCAAGAGACCCAGTACTTC. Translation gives CASSPYQETQYF.

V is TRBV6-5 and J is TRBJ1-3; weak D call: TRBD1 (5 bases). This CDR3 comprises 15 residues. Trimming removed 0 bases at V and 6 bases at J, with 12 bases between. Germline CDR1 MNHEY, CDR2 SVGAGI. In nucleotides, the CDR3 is TGTGCCAGCAGTTACTCGAACAGGCTTGTAAACACCATATATTTT. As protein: CASSYSNRLVNTIYF.

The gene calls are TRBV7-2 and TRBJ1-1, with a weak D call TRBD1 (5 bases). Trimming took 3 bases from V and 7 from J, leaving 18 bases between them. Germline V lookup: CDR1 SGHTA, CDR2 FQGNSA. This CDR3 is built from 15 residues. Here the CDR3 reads CASSFSGTAMGEAFF. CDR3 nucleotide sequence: TGTGCCAGCAGCTTCTCCGGGACTGCTATGGGTGAAGCTTTCTTT.

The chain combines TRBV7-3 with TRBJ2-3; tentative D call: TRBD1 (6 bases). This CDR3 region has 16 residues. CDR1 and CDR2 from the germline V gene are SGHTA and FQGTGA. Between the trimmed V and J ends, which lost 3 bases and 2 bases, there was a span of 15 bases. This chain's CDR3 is CASSFDRTASTDTQYF. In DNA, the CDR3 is TGTGCCAGCAGCTTTGACAGGACAGCCTCCACAGATACGCAGTATTTT. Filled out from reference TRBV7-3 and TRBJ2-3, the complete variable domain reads GAGVSQTPSNKVTEKGKYVELRCDPISGHTALYWYRQSLGQGPEFLIYFQGTGAADDSGLPNDRFFAVRPEGSVSTLKIQRTERGDSAVYLCASSFDRTASTDTQYFGPGTRLTVL.

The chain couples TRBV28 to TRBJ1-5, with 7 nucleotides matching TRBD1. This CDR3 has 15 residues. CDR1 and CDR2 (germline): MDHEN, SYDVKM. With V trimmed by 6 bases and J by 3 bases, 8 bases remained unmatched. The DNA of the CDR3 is TGTGCCAGCAGCTCAGGGGGACCCCCCAATCAGCCCCAGCATTTT. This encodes CASSSGGPPNQPQHF.

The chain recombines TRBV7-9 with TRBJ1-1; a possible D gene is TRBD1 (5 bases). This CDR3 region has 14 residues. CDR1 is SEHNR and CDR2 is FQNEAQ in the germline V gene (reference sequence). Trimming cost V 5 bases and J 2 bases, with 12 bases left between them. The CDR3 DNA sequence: TGTGCCAGCAGCATCTCGGGGGACAACACTGAAGCTTTCTTT. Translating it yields CASSISGDNTEAFF.